Presented here are 20 T cell receptor beta chains from one specimen sequenced in a study of Graves' ophthalmopathy and Graves' hyperthyroidism. RNA transcripts served as template for amplifying TCR beta CDR3 sequences. First-round RT-PCR with HTBI primers preceded a second-round multiplex PCR. TCRdb reanalysed the multiplex PCR reads using MiXCR and keeps one entry per CDR3 protein. The data contain about half a million distinct CDR3 sequences, under 15% of them singletons. The sample was blood. The receptors stem from a woman in her thirties with Graves' ophthalmopathy.

This clonotype showed up just a few times. The chain carries TRBV6-5 and TRBJ2-7; 9 nucleotides line up with TRBD2. Germline V gives CDR1 MNHEY, CDR2 SVGAGI. The trim removed 3 bases at V and 2 bases at J, leaving 8 bases unmatched. The CDR3 has 16 amino acids. CDR3 in DNA: TGTGCCAGCAGTTATGACAGCGGGGGGCACGCCTACGAGCAGTACTTC. Residues: CASSYDSGGHAYEQYF.

The table lists this clonotype with many counts. The J gene is TRBJ1-1, the V gene TRBV2; weak D call: TRBD1 (6 bases). V was clipped by 5 bases and J by 1 base, with 14 bases between them. The length of the CDR3 is 15 residues. Germline assignment: CDR1 SNHLY and CDR2 FYNNEI. For the CDR3, the DNA is TGTGCCAGCAGTAGACAGGTACTCCCGAACACTGAAGCTTTCTTT. It specifies CASSRQVLPNTEAFF.

This clonotype was recorded at least ten times. In DNA form, the CDR3 reads TGTGCCATCAGGTCGCCGGGACGGCAGAACACTGAAGCTTTCTTT. Translated: CAIRSPGRQNTEAFF. The rearrangement uses TRBV10-3 and TRBJ1-1; a possible D gene is TRBD1 (5 bases). Trimming took off 6 bases at V and 1 base at J, with 15 bases between the two ends. From germline, CDR1 is ENHRY and CDR2 SYGVKD. CDR3 size: 15 residues.

About this clonotype: A much bigger clone sits one base away, suggesting this may be a read error. The rearrangement links TRBV7-8 to TRBJ1-5; D gene uncertain. The germline V gene has CDR1 SGHVS and CDR2 FQNEAQ. V gave up 5 bases and J gave up 0 bases, with 8 bases separating them. The CDR3 spans 14 residues. The CDR3, as DNA: TGTGCCAGCAGCATTACAGCTAGCAATCAGCCCCAGCATTTT. Protein: CASSITASNQPQHF.

This clonotype has at least ten counts. DNA of the CDR3: TGTGCCAGCAAGGGACAGGGCAGGTTCGGGGAGCTGTTTTTT. Translation gives CASKGQGRFGELFF. V gene TRBV6-1 combines with J gene TRBJ2-2, with 9 bases identical to TRBD1. Trimming cost V 7 bases and J 7 bases; bases outside gene matches: 7. CDR1 is MNHNS, CDR2 SASEGT, per germline. There are 14 residues in the CDR3.

This clonotype was seen at least ten times. The V and J genes are TRBV6-5 and TRBJ2-7, with D possibly matching TRBD1 (6 bases). Trimming stripped 2 bases from V and 8 bases from J, with 16 bases between. This CDR3 has 14 amino acids. Germline loops: CDR1 MNHEY, CDR2 SVGAGI. The CDR3 spells CASSYESAGDQQYF. The CDR3 DNA is TGTGCCAGCAGTTACGAGTCGGCAGGGGACCAGCAGTACTTC.

This clonotype has a count of ten or more. The chain couples TRBV20-1 to TRBJ1-5, with a weak D call TRBD1 (6 bases). V was clipped by 4 bases and J by 5 bases, with 9 bases between them. CDR1 and CDR2 from the germline V gene are DFQATT and SNEGSKA (reference sequence). The CDR3 extends over 12 amino acids. Here the CDR3 DNA reads TGCAGTGCTACGACAGGTGATCAGCCCCAGCATTTT. This codes for CSATTGDQPQHF.

This clonotype was recorded at least ten times. V gene TRBV7-9 combines with J gene TRBJ1-2; tentatively, D is TRBD1 (6 bases). V was pared by 1 base and J by 4 bases, with 10 bases between. Germline CDR1 reads SEHNR; CDR2 reads FQNEAQ (reference sequence). The CDR3 has 14 residues. CDR3 DNA: TGTGCCAGCAGCTTAGGGGACAAGGGCTATGGCTACACCTTC. It yields the protein CASSLGDKGYGYTF.

In its sample, this clonotype was seen many times. The V gene is TRBV28, the J gene TRBJ1-2; D ambiguous. Trimming shortened V by 5 bases and J by 8 bases, and 21 bases separated the two germline ends. Germline V lookup: CDR1 MDHEN, CDR2 SYDVKM. The CDR3 runs to 15 residues. The CDR3 DNA sequence: TGTGCCAGCAGTCCCCTGGCCGGACTCCGTTGGGGCTACACCTTC. Translation gives CASSPLAGLRWGYTF.

This clonotype appeared many times. The chain couples TRBV7-3 to TRBJ1-3; 8 bases map to TRBD1. Per the germline V gene, CDR1 is SGHTA and CDR2 is FQGTGA. The CDR3 runs 15 residues. The V and J ends lost 5 bases and 4 bases, in that order; junction bases with no gene match: 7. CDR3 DNA sequence: TGTGCCAGCAGCGCCCCGACAGGGGTCGGAAACACCATATATTTT. Protein sequence: CASSAPTGVGNTIYF.

The chain combines TRBV2 with TRBJ2-7; perhaps TRBD1 as D (5 bases). Germline V gene lookup returns CDR1 SNHLY and CDR2 FYNNEI. The V end lost 0 bases, the J end lost 2 bases, and 17 bases lay between the germline ends. The CDR3 is made up of 17 amino acids. The CDR3 loop reads CASSEAGVTLVTYEQYF. DNA for the CDR3: TGTGCCAGCAGTGAAGCAGGGGTGACATTGGTGACCTACGAGCAGTACTTC.

DNA of the CDR3: TGTGCCAGCAGTTACTCAGCACACGGACCTTCCCTGGAGACCCAGTACTTC. The encoded protein is CASSYSAHGPSLETQYF. The rearrangement joins TRBV6-2 or TRBV6-3 to TRBJ2-5; unclear D gene. Between the trimmed V and J ends, which lost 0 bases and 5 bases, there was a span of 19 bases. Per germline, CDR1 MNHEY and CDR2 SVGEGT. This CDR3 has 17 residues.

Only one count was recorded for this clonotype. V is TRBV4-1 and J is TRBJ2-7; TRBD2 matches 8 bases. Germline CDR1 is MGHRA and CDR2 is YSYEKL. The CDR3 sequence is 15 residues long. V shed 0 bases, J shed 2 bases, and the junction held 3 bases outside the gene matches. CDR3 loop: CASSQDRGLAYEQYV. The DNA of the CDR3 is TGCGCCAGCAGCCAAGATCGGGGACTAGCCTACGAGCAGTACGTC.

The V gene is TRBV20-1, the J gene TRBJ1-2; D call uncertain. This CDR3 spans 11 amino acids. CDR1 and CDR2 (germline): DFQATT, SNEGSKA (reference sequence). The V end lost 3 bases, the J end lost 8 bases, and 10 bases lay between the germline ends. CDR3 loop: CSASGSGGYTF. The CDR3 bases are TGCAGTGCTAGTGGTAGCGGGGGCTACACCTTC.

This clonotype is classed as medium-sized. This chain uses TRBV12-3 or TRBV12-4 with TRBJ1-1; perhaps TRBD1 as D (5 bases). The CDR3 loop spans 10 amino acids. V lost 8 bases, J lost 6 bases, and 7 bases lay in between. DNA for the CDR3: TGTGCCAGCGGGGGGGCTGAAGCTTTCTTT. Translated: CASGGAEAFF.

This clonotype was seen repeatedly, ten times or more. V usage is TRBV29-1 and J usage is TRBJ2-2; the D gene is possibly TRBD1 (6 bases). Trimming shortened V by 5 bases and J by 0 bases, and 10 bases separated the two germline ends. Looked up from germline, CDR1 is SQVTM and CDR2 is ANQGSEA. The CDR3 spans 14 residues. DNA of the CDR3: TGCAGCGTTCAGGGGACGGCGAACACCGGGGAGCTGTTTTTT. Its protein is CSVQGTANTGELFF.

This clonotype was found many times. This chain joins TRBV12-3 or TRBV12-4 and TRBJ2-5; D possibly matches TRBD1 or TRBD2 (5 bases each). Trimming stripped 3 bases from V and 5 bases from J, with 13 bases between. The CDR3 is 14 amino acids. CDR3 DNA sequence: TGTGCCAGCAGTTTGTCTAGCCGGGGCGAGACCCAGTACTTC. This gives the protein CASSLSSRGETQYF.

This clonotype was found many times. This chain uses TRBV20-1 with TRBJ2-7; D ambiguous. Trimming pared 1 base from V and 1 base from J, leaving 14 bases between. The CDR3 runs to 15 residues. Germline values: CDR1 DFQATT, CDR2 SNEGSKA (reference sequence). The CDR3 sequence is CSARGFRTVSYEQYF. CDR3 coding DNA: TGCAGTGCTAGAGGCTTTCGGACCGTGTCCTACGAGCAGTACTTC.

The table lists this clonotype with many counts. This chain links TRBV12-3 or TRBV12-4 with TRBJ1-2; D unclear. CDR3 size: 15 residues. V lost 6 bases and J lost 6, with 20 bases in between. The CDR3 coding sequence is TGTGCCAGCAGATACGAACCGAGAGAAAGCCATGGCTACACCTTC. Translating it yields CASRYEPRESHGYTF.

With regard to this clonotype: A single base separates this from a much larger clone, so it may be a read error. The V call is TRBV30, the J call TRBJ1-6; a possible D gene is TRBD1 (5 bases). The germline gives CDR1 GTSNPN, CDR2 SVGIG (reference sequence). The CDR3 totals 15 residues. The CDR3 DNA follows: TGTGCCTGGAGGGACCCGGGACGTCCTAGTTCACACCTCCACTTT. Amino acid sequence: CAWRDPGRPSSHLHF.